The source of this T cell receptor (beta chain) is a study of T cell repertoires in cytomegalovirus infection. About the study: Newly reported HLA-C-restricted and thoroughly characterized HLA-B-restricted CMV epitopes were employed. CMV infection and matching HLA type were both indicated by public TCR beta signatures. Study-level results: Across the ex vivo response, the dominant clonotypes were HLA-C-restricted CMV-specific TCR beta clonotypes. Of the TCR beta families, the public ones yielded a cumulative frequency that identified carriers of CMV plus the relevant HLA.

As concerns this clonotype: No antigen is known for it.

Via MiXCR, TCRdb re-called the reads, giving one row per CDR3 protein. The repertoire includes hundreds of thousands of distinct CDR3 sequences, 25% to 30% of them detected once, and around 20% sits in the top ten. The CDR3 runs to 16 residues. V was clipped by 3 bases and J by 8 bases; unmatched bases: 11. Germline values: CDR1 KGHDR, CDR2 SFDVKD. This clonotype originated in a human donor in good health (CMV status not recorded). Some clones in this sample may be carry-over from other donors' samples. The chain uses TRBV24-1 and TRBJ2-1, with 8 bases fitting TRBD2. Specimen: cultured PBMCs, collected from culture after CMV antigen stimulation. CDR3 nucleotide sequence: TGTGCCACCAGTGATCCCGTCGGGAGGGCCCGGTATGAGCAGTTCTTC. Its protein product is CATSDPVGRARYEQFF.